This T cell receptor (beta chain) stems from a study of cytomegalovirus exposure and HLA in healthy donors. Primers: 60 Vbeta forward and 13 Jbeta reverse. Libraries were prepared by immunoSEQ multiplex PCR; TCRdb keeps only in-frame clonotypes and omits some of them. This sample's clone table lists about 160,000 clones. V dropped 5 bases and J dropped 5 bases, with 19 bases sitting between them. CDR1 and CDR2 from the germline V gene are SGHTA and FQGNSA. The CDR3 is 16 amino acids. This clonotype was obtained from a woman in her sixties or seventies in good health and CMV-seronegative. V gene TRBV7-2 combines with J gene TRBJ1-5; D is unresolved. The sequencing sample was made of PBMCs. CDR3 in DNA: TGTGCCAGCAGCCCTAACTTTTACGGGATGCATCAGCCCCAGCATTTT. The encoded protein is CASSPNFYGMHQPQHF.